These 19 T cell receptor beta chains were all obtained from the same sample, sequenced in a study of blood T cell repertoires in COVID-19. Libraries were prepared by immunoSEQ multiplex PCR; TCRdb keeps only in-frame clonotypes and omits some of them. The repertoire holds 110,000 or so clones, with 60% to 85% as singletons. The sequencing input was peripheral blood. These receptor sequences come from a middle-aged woman with acute or convalescent COVID-19.

V is TRBV5-1 and J is TRBJ2-3; 9 bases align to TRBD1. The V gene end was trimmed by 0 bases and the J gene end by 6 bases; junction bases not matched to a gene: 8. The CDR3 contains 16 residues. Germline V gives CDR1 SGHRS, CDR2 YFSETQ. In DNA, the CDR3 is TGCGCCAGCAGCTTGGCCTTGGGACAGGGCCTGGATACGCAGTATTTT. It encodes CASSLALGQGLDTQYF.

This chain uses TRBV5-1 with TRBJ1-1; D may be TRBD1 (6 bases). Trimming removed 6 bases at V and 5 bases at J, with 17 bases between. The CDR3 length is 14 residues. In germline, CDR1 is SGHRS, CDR2 YFSETQ. The CDR3 spells CASTWADSGTEAFF. The CDR3 DNA reads as TGCGCCAGCACCTGGGCGGACAGCGGAACTGAAGCTTTCTTT.

The gene calls are TRBV13 and TRBJ1-1; 8 nucleotides align to TRBD1. Germline values: CDR1 PRHDT, CDR2 FYEKMQ (reference sequence). The V gene end was trimmed by 2 bases and the J gene end by 3 bases; junction bases not matched to a gene: 8. The CDR3 has 16 residues. CDR3 sequence reads: CASSLFSYRGDTEAFF. CDR3 nucleotide sequence: TGTGCCAGCAGCTTATTCTCCTACAGGGGGGACACTGAAGCTTTCTTT.

V is TRBV28 and J is TRBJ1-6; 7 positions agree with TRBD1. Looked up from germline, CDR1 is MDHEN and CDR2 is SYDVKM. Trimming took 7 bases from V and 7 from J; bases not matched to a gene: 1. The CDR3 totals 12 residues. The DNA for the CDR3 is TGTGCCAGCAAGGGGGCCAATTCACCCCTCCACTTT. It specifies CASKGANSPLHF.

This clone was recorded a few times. The chain carries TRBV7-9 and TRBJ2-7, with D possibly matching TRBD1 (5 bases). The V end was cut by 0 bases, the J end by 6 bases, with 21 bases between. This CDR3 comprises 17 residues. Per the germline V gene, CDR1 is SEHNR and CDR2 is FQNEAQ (reference sequence). CDR3 residues: CASSLALGQGSYGEQYF. The DNA of the CDR3 is TGTGCCAGCAGCTTAGCGTTGGGCCAGGGAAGTTATGGCGAGCAGTACTTC.

This clone was counted at least ten times. The chain uses TRBV11-2 and TRBJ1-2; D call uncertain. The germline V and J ends were trimmed by 0 bases and 0 bases, with 11 bases remaining between them. The CDR3 spans 16 residues. Looked up from germline, CDR1 is SGHAT and CDR2 is FQNNGV. DNA for the CDR3: TGTGCCAGCAGCTTAGATCAGGCCAGTTCTAACTATGGCTACACCTTC. Translation: CASSLDQASSNYGYTF.

As DNA, the CDR3 is TGTGCCAGCAGTTACTTAACGGGGGAGCAGTTCTTC. Translation gives CASSYLTGEQFF. V and J are TRBV6-5 and TRBJ2-1; TRBD2 might be the D (5 bases). CDR3 length: 12 residues. CDR1 MNHEY and CDR2 SVGAGI come from the germline V gene. V dropped 1 base and J dropped 10 bases, with 8 bases sitting between them.

This chain uses TRBV19 with TRBJ2-1; the D gene is possibly TRBD2 (7 bases). V dropped 5 bases and J dropped 4 bases, with 15 bases sitting between them. The CDR3 totals 15 residues. Per germline, CDR1 LNHDA and CDR2 SQIVND (reference sequence). CDR3 residues: CASSSLGGGYNEQFF. In DNA, the CDR3 is TGTGCCAGTAGTTCCCTAGGGGGGGGTTACAATGAGCAGTTCTTC.

This chain joins TRBV14 and TRBJ1-1, with 10 bases fitting TRBD1. V lost 8 bases to trimming and J lost 6 bases; unmatched junction nucleotides: 9. The CDR3 contains 14 residues. CDR1 and CDR2 (germline): SGHDN, FVKESK. The CDR3 DNA follows: TGTGCCAGCGGCTCCGGGACAGGGGTTTCTGAAGCTTTCTTT. Translating gives CASGSGTGVSEAFF.

The chain is built from TRBV5-6 and TRBJ1-6; D not certain. Germline values: CDR1 SGHDT, CDR2 YYEEEE. Trimming pared 0 bases from V and 10 bases from J, leaving 11 bases between. The length of the CDR3 is 14 residues. The CDR3 spells CASSLGTLESPLHF. CDR3 nucleotide sequence: TGTGCCAGCAGCTTGGGGACTCTGGAGTCACCCCTCCACTTT.

This clone occurred a few times. The V call is TRBV5-4, the J call TRBJ2-3; D is unresolved. Trimming removed 1 base at V and 3 bases at J, with 6 bases between. Germline V lookup: CDR1 SGHNT, CDR2 YYREEE (reference sequence). The length of the CDR3 is 13 residues. The CDR3 sequence: CASSLLSTDTQYF. The CDR3 coding sequence is TGTGCCAGCAGCTTGTTGTCTACAGATACGCAGTATTTT.

Worth noting for this clone: Compared with germline, one end of the junction differs, possibly owing to a read error. J is TRBJ2-7 and V is TRBV6-1; no clear D. Germline lookup yields CDR1 MNHNS and CDR2 SASEGT. The CDR3 loop spans 10 amino acids. CDR3 in DNA: TGTGCCAGCAGTGAACTAGAATCTAAATTC. This codes for CASSELESKF.

A single count supports this clone. The rearrangement links TRBV7-2 to TRBJ2-7; maybe TRBD1 (6 bases). V lost 5 bases and J 4 bases, leaving 15 bases between the germline ends. Germline lookup yields CDR1 SGHTA and CDR2 FQGNSA. The CDR3 has 14 amino acids. CDR3 in DNA: TGTGCCAGCAGCCCCCGAGACAGGACGTACGAGCAGTACTTC. It is translated as CASSPRDRTYEQYF.

V is TRBV10-3 and J is TRBJ1-1; D possibly corresponds to TRBD1 (6 bases). The CDR3 is made up of 13 amino acids. V lost 5 bases to trimming and J lost 1 base, with 8 bases between them. Looked up from germline, CDR1 is ENHRY and CDR2 is SYGVKD. CDR3 nucleotide sequence: TGTGCCATCAGTACACAGGGGAACACTGAAGCTTTCTTT. Protein: CAISTQGNTEAFF.

The CDR3 sequence is CASSETGGLAGFYNEQFF. CDR3 sequence (DNA): TGTGCCAGCAGTGAAACCGGGGGACTAGCGGGATTCTACAATGAGCAGTTCTTC. The rearrangement uses TRBV2 and TRBJ2-1; 13 nucleotides align to TRBD2. Trimming took 2 bases from V and 3 from J; bases not matched to a gene: 7. Germline-derived CDR1 and CDR2 are SNHLY and FYNNEI. CDR3 length: 18 amino acids.

The chain uses TRBV19 and TRBJ1-2; a weak D match, TRBD1 (5 bases). This CDR3 spans 14 amino acids. V lost 7 bases to trimming and J lost 2 bases, with 14 bases between them. Germline CDR1 is LNHDA and CDR2 is SQIVND (reference sequence). The CDR3 region is CASTVGHGNYGYTF. CDR3 bases: TGTGCCAGTACGGTGGGGCATGGAAACTATGGCTACACCTTC.

The chain combines TRBV6-5 with TRBJ1-3; D not certain. Germline assignment: CDR1 MNHEY and CDR2 SVGAGI. The CDR3 covers 13 residues. The CDR3 loop is CASGEFSGNTIYF. In nucleotides, the CDR3 is TGTGCTTCCGGGGAGTTCTCTGGAAACACCATATATTTT.

V is TRBV4-2 and J is TRBJ2-7, with 8 bases identical to TRBD2. The CDR3 runs to 16 residues. Germline trimming cut 0 bases from V and 4 bases from J; bases unmatched to any gene: 8. From germline, CDR1 is LGHNA and CDR2 YNFKEQ. The CDR3 bases are TGTGCCAGCAGCCAAGATCTGACGGGGGGGGTGTACGAGCAGTACTTC. This codes for CASSQDLTGGVYEQYF.

This clone was detected only a few times. This chain joins TRBV3-1 (or the pseudogene TRBV3-2) and TRBJ2-7; perhaps TRBD2 as D (5 bases). CDR1 is LGHDT, CDR2 YNNKEL, per germline (reference sequence). Trimming cost V 0 bases and J 4 bases, with 10 bases left between them. The CDR3 runs to 14 residues. CDR3 coding DNA: TGTGCCAGCAGCCAAGATAGGACTTCGTACGAGCAGTACTTC. It translates to CASSQDRTSYEQYF.